This T cell receptor (beta chain) emerged from a study of shared clonotypes between healthy human individuals. Study results and limitations: When naive CD4 clonotypes were compared across a handful of donors, 4% to 5.5% were shared. Incompleteness in sorted-subset sequencing, despite large depth, was shown by rarefaction. In contrast to clonotypes shared by all four donors, non-shared clonotypes had lower generation probabilities. Read depth was anticipated to influence clonotype sharing among donors.

The protocol was immunoSEQ multiplex PCR, while the TCRdb copy is restricted to in-frame clones and leaves out a portion. The sample comprises around 550,000 clones, 95% to 97% of which are singletons, and 0.06% rests with the top ten. Germline trimming cut 8 bases from V and 5 bases from J; bases unmatched to any gene: 12. Germline values: CDR1 MGHRA, CDR2 YSYEKL. The CDR3 is 15 amino acids. As for this clone: Its antigen is currently unknown.

The receptor comes from a young woman in good health. This chain connects TRBV4-1 to TRBJ2-1, with TRBD1 identical over 7 bases. Sequenced: naive CD4+ T cells sorted from blood. Specified subset: CD45RA+ positively selected. CDR3 loop: CASRAGTVGDNEQFF. The CDR3 DNA sequence: TGCGCCAGCCGCGCCGGGACAGTGGGAGACAATGAGCAGTTCTTC.